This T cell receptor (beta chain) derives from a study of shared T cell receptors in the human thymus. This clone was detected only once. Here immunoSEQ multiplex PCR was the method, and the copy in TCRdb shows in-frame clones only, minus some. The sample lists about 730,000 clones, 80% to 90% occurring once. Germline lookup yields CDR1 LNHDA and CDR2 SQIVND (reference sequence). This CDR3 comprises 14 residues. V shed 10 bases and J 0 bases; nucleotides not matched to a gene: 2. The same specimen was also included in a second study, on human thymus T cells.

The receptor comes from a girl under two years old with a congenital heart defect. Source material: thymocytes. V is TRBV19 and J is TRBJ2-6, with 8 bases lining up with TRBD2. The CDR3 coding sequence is TGTGCCACCAGCGGGGGCTCTGGGGCCAACGTCCTGACTTTC. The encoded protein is CATSGGSGANVLTF. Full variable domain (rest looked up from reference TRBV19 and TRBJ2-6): DGGITQSPKYLFRKEGQNVTLSCEQNLNHDAMYWYRQDPGQGLRLIYYSQIVNDFQKGDIAEGYSVSREKKESFPLTVTSAQKNPTAFYLCATSGGSGANVLTFGAGSRLTVL.